This T cell receptor (beta chain) was identified during a study of cytomegalovirus exposure and HLA in healthy donors. For the study at large: Among about 380 genotyped donors, around 82% fell in the Caucasian-associated ancestry cluster. Study results and limitations: An analysis done earlier found most TCR beta V segments productive about 87% or about 30% of the time.

Looked up from germline, CDR1 is MNHEY and CDR2 is SVGAGI. The CDR3 is 14 amino acids. J gave up 13 bases and V 7 bases, and 15 bases lay outside the gene matches. 60 Vbeta and 13 Jbeta primers were used in PCR. Here immunoSEQ multiplex PCR was the method, and the copy in TCRdb shows in-frame clones only, minus some. This sample carries about 180,000 clones, around 77% of them seen once, and the ten largest clones take more than 2%. Comment on this clone: Its specificity is not known.

The sequenced sample consisted of PBMCs. This rearrangement joins TRBV6-5 to TRBJ2-5, with 10 positions matching TRBD2. The clonotype originates from a man in his sixties in good health and CMV-seronegative. The CDR3 nucleotides read TGTGCCAGCACCGCGAGCGGGAGGGCCCGTAATTGGTACTTC. Protein sequence: CASTASGRARNWYF.